The next 30 T cell receptor beta chains were all read from a single sample in a study of T cell responses to AZD1222 COVID-19 vaccine. The repertoire was sequenced with immunoSEQ multiplex PCR; TCRdb's copy has only in-frame clones and lacks some. The sample includes 120,000 to 150,000 clones, more than 85% seen only once; the top ten take approximately 2.8%. The sample consisted of peripheral blood, taken on day 0 of AZD1222 vaccination. These receptors were obtained from an adult in good health.

The chain combines TRBV5-5 with TRBJ1-1; no clear D. Germline CDR1 SGHKS, CDR2 YYEKEE (reference sequence). The ends were cut back, 4 bases at V and 5 bases at J, with 9 bases in the middle. This CDR3 spans 12 amino acids. CDR3 residues: CASSLTWTEAFF. The CDR3 coding sequence is TGTGCCAGCAGCCTTACATGGACTGAAGCTTTCTTT.

CDR3 protein: CASSQSSRPLGSEQYF. DNA of the CDR3: TGCGCCAGCAGTCAATCGTCGCGCCCCTTGGGCTCCGAGCAGTACTTC. The J gene is TRBJ2-7, the V gene TRBV23-1; D gene ambiguous. TRBV23-1 carries the ORF label, with uncertain function. The CDR3 extends over 16 amino acids. With 0 bases removed from V and 6 bases from J, the gap between germline ends came to 18 bases.

The chain links TRBV7-2 to TRBJ2-5; D is possibly TRBD2 (5 bases). Germline values: CDR1 SGHTA, CDR2 FQGNSA. The CDR3 has 18 residues. Trimming removed 1 base at V and 4 bases at J, with 22 bases between. The CDR3 DNA sequence: TGTGCCAGCAGCTTAGGACGTCTAGCTAGCCCCAAACCAGAGACCCAGTACTTC. It encodes CASSLGRLASPKPETQYF.

Only one count was recorded for this clone. This chain uses TRBV2 with TRBJ1-3, with D possibly TRBD1 on 6 matching bases. V dropped 7 bases and J dropped 4 bases, with 17 bases sitting between them. The CDR3 has 15 residues. The V gene's germline CDR1 is SNHLY and CDR2 FYNNEI. CDR3 loop: CASNPTGLRGNTIYF. The CDR3 nucleotides read TGTGCCAGCAACCCAACAGGGTTGCGGGGAAACACCATATATTTT.

This chain joins TRBV5-1 and TRBJ2-3; D is ambiguous. There are 13 residues in the CDR3. The V gene lost 4 bases and the J gene lost 7 bases, with 13 bases spanning the gap. CDR1 is SGHRS and CDR2 is YFSETQ in the germline V gene. Written as DNA, the CDR3 is TGCGCCAGCAGCGGCCTGGTAGGGAATACGCAGTATTTT. Amino acid sequence: CASSGLVGNTQYF.

V usage is TRBV6-5 and J usage is TRBJ1-2; D ambiguous. This CDR3 contains 13 residues. The germline CDR1 and CDR2 sequences are MNHEY and SVGAGI. V was clipped by 5 bases and J by 1 base, with 8 bases between them. The CDR3 nucleotides read TGTGCCAGCAGTCCAAGAAGTAACTATGGCTACACCTTC. It encodes CASSPRSNYGYTF.

CDR3 residues: CASRLIFQEGQGLNNEQFF. The CDR3, as DNA: TGTGCCAGCAGGTTAATCTTCCAGGAGGGACAGGGCCTGAACAATGAGCAGTTCTTC. The chain joins TRBV11-2 to TRBJ2-1, with 9 positions matching TRBD1. The length of the CDR3 is 19 residues. Germline V gene sequence: CDR1 SGHAT, CDR2 FQNNGV. V lost 6 bases to trimming and J lost 5 bases; unmatched junction nucleotides: 20.

The rearrangement joins TRBV27 to TRBJ2-7, with 10 bases lining up with TRBD1. V was clipped by 3 bases and J by 6 bases; unmatched bases: 5. From germline, CDR1 is MNHEY and CDR2 SMNVEV (reference sequence). The CDR3 totals 14 residues. CDR3 region: CASSFRQGAGEQYF. The CDR3 DNA is TGTGCCAGCAGTTTCCGACAGGGGGCGGGCGAGCAGTACTTC.

This rearrangement joins TRBV6-1 to TRBJ1-6, with D perhaps matching TRBD1 (6 bases). The V and J ends lost 0 bases and 7 bases respectively, with 10 bases between them. The CDR3 contains 15 residues. The germline gives CDR1 MNHNS, CDR2 SASEGT. The CDR3 bases are TGTGCCAGCAGTGAAGCTCTAACAGGGAATTCACCCCTCCACTTT. Its translation is CASSEALTGNSPLHF.

This clone has just one count. The V gene is TRBV2, the J gene TRBJ2-6; D not resolved. Trimming took off 2 bases at V and 4 bases at J, with 12 bases between the two ends. Per the germline V gene, CDR1 is SNHLY and CDR2 is FYNNEI. The CDR3 totals 16 residues. This chain's CDR3 is CASSESAYSGANVLTF. The DNA for the CDR3 is TGTGCCAGCAGTGAAAGCGCTTACTCAGGGGCCAACGTCCTGACTTTC.

The rearrangement links TRBV5-1 to TRBJ2-1, with D unresolved. V shed 2 bases and J shed 6 bases, with 3 bases lying between them. This CDR3 spans 11 amino acids. Per the germline V gene, CDR1 is SGHRS and CDR2 is YFSETQ. The CDR3 nucleotides are TGCGCCAGCAGCTTCAGCAATGAGCAGTTCTTC. It translates to CASSFSNEQFF. The whole variable domain, remainder taken from reference TRBV5-1 and TRBJ2-1, is KAGVTQTPRYLIKTRGQQVTLSCSPISGHRSVSWYQQTPGQGLQFLFEYFSETQRNKGNFPGRFSGRQFSNSRSEMNVSTLELGDSALYLCASSFSNEQFFGPGTRLTVL.

CDR3 in amino acids: CASSLSSDGGNYGYTF. The CDR3 DNA is TGTGCCAGCAGCTTAAGCTCTGACGGGGGTAACTATGGCTACACCTTC. The chain carries TRBV11-2 and TRBJ1-2, with D tentatively TRBD1 (5 bases). Germline V gives CDR1 SGHAT, CDR2 FQNNGV. The length of the CDR3 is 16 residues. Trimming took 2 bases from V and 1 from J, leaving 14 bases between them.

The DNA of the CDR3 is TGTGCCAGCAGCTTGTATCGGATAGGAATTGATGGCTACACCTTC. Translating gives CASSLYRIGIDGYTF. The chain uses TRBV7-2 and TRBJ1-2; D is unresolved. In germline, CDR1 is SGHTA, CDR2 FQGNSA. With 3 bases removed from V and 6 bases from J, the gap between germline ends came to 17 bases. The CDR3 runs to 15 residues.

The chain couples TRBV6-6 to TRBJ1-5; possible D gene TRBD1, 5 bases. Trimming cost V 7 bases and J 3 bases, with 13 bases left between them. CDR1 is MNHNY and CDR2 is SVGAGI in the germline V gene (reference sequence). The CDR3 extends over 14 amino acids. Here the CDR3 reads CASKTDMDNQPQHF. CDR3 nucleotides: TGTGCCAGCAAAACGGACATGGACAATCAGCCCCAGCATTTT.

The chain combines TRBV4-2 with TRBJ1-5; D gene ambiguous. V was trimmed by 0 bases and J by 4 bases, leaving 13 bases between them. This CDR3 spans 16 amino acids. Per germline, CDR1 LGHNA and CDR2 YNFKEQ. The CDR3 DNA reads as TGTGCCAGCAGCCAAGACGCTCAGATCGGGAATCAGCCCCAGCATTTT. Amino acid sequence: CASSQDAQIGNQPQHF.

V usage is TRBV7-2 and J usage is TRBJ2-6, with TRBD2 identical over 8 bases. This CDR3 is built from 18 residues. The germline V gene has CDR1 SGHTA and CDR2 FQGNSA. V gave up 2 bases and J gave up 0 bases; unmatched junction bases: 6. The CDR3 loop is CASSLNSGAASGANVLTF. The CDR3 nucleotides are TGTGCCAGCAGCTTAAATAGCGGGGCTGCCTCTGGGGCCAACGTCCTGACTTTC.

This chain uses TRBV12-3 or TRBV12-4 with TRBJ1-3; D is undetermined. V lost 9 bases and J 0 bases, leaving 9 bases between the germline ends. This CDR3 comprises 13 residues. Here the CDR3 DNA reads TGTGCCAGTCGAGTAAACTCTGGAAACACCATATATTTT. It encodes CASRVNSGNTIYF.

J is TRBJ1-4 and V is TRBV29-1; D is undetermined. Germline-derived CDR1 and CDR2 are SQVTM and ANQGSEA. The CDR3 is 13 amino acids. The ends were cut back, 4 bases at V and 8 bases at J, with 14 bases in the middle. As DNA, the CDR3 is TGCAGCGTTGGAGTGGTAGGGAACGAAAAACTGTTTTTT. It encodes CSVGVVGNEKLFF.

V and J are TRBV5-6 and TRBJ2-7; 10 bases agree with TRBD1. CDR1 and CDR2 from the germline V gene are SGHDT and YYEEEE. V gave up 2 bases and J gave up 0 bases; unmatched junction bases: 8. CDR3 length equals 17 residues. In DNA form, the CDR3 reads TGTGCCAGCAGCTTCCCCACGGGACAGGGGTTCTCCTACGAGCAGTACTTC. It specifies CASSFPTGQGFSYEQYF.

The chain recombines TRBV12-3 or TRBV12-4 with TRBJ2-5, with D possibly TRBD2 on 6 matching bases. Trimming pared 7 bases from V and 6 bases from J, leaving 12 bases between. There are 12 residues in the CDR3. This chain's CDR3 is CASTQAGKTQYF. In DNA form, the CDR3 reads TGTGCCAGCACCCAGGCGGGAAAGACCCAGTACTTC.

This clone appeared a single time. V usage is TRBV29-1 and J usage is TRBJ1-3, with 7 nucleotides matching TRBD1. The CDR3 contains 13 residues. J was trimmed by 0 bases and V by 5 bases; bases with no gene match: 1. Per germline, CDR1 SQVTM and CDR2 ANQGSEA. Written as DNA, the CDR3 is TGCAGCGTTCAGGGGGACTCTGGAAACACCATATATTTT. Protein sequence: CSVQGDSGNTIYF.

The chain recombines TRBV5-1 with TRBJ1-1, with D unresolved. The CDR3 length is 14 residues. V was cut by 1 base and J by 0 bases, with 7 bases left in between. Looked up from germline, CDR1 is SGHRS and CDR2 is YFSETQ. The CDR3 here is CASSLRAMNTEAFF. CDR3 bases: TGCGCCAGCAGCTTGAGGGCGATGAACACTGAAGCTTTCTTT.

V and J are TRBV6-4 and TRBJ1-3; tentatively, D is TRBD1 (5 bases). The CDR3 runs 17 residues. Trimming took off 0 bases at V and 3 bases at J, with 15 bases between the two ends. CDR1 MRHNA and CDR2 SNTAGT come from the germline V gene. The CDR3 reads CASSDSIPGNYGNTIYF. Written as DNA, the CDR3 is TGTGCCAGCAGTGACTCCATCCCAGGGAACTATGGAAACACCATATATTTT.

The sample holds one count of this clone. The chain links TRBV30 to TRBJ1-4; a weak D match, TRBD1 (6 bases). V was pared by 3 bases and J by 5 bases, with 16 bases between. The CDR3 loop spans 15 amino acids. Germline lookup yields CDR1 GTSNPN and CDR2 SVGIG (reference sequence). CDR3 region: CAWRATGTKNEKLFF. CDR3 nucleotides: TGTGCCTGGAGAGCTACCGGGACAAAAAATGAAAAACTGTTTTTT.

The chain combines TRBV10-1 with TRBJ1-1; 7 bases fit TRBD1. The CDR3 runs 15 residues. V gave up 6 bases and J gave up 0 bases; unmatched junction bases: 7. Germline lookup yields CDR1 WNHNN and CDR2 SYGVQD (reference sequence). CDR3: CASRPKTGMNTEAFF. In DNA, the CDR3 is TGCGCCAGCAGGCCCAAGACAGGGATGAACACTGAAGCTTTCTTT.

This chain links TRBV6-1 with TRBJ2-7; D could derive from TRBD1 or TRBD2 (5 bases each). V was shortened by 1 base and J by 4 bases, with 8 bases between the two germline ends. Germline V CDR1 and CDR2: MNHNS, SASEGT. This CDR3 comprises 13 residues. The CDR3 DNA follows: TGTGCCAGCAGTGAAGGAGGGGTTTACGAGCAGTACTTC. Encoded protein: CASSEGGVYEQYF.

The rearrangement joins TRBV15 to TRBJ1-4; D perhaps matches TRBD1 (6 bases). The CDR3 runs to 15 residues. V lost 0 bases and J lost 6, with 11 bases in between. The germline CDR1 and CDR2 sequences are LNHNV and YYDKDF (reference sequence). The CDR3 DNA reads as TGTGCCACCAGCAGAGATTGGACAGTTGATGAAAAACTGTTTTTT. Protein: CATSRDWTVDEKLFF.

Points on this clone: Within the sample, other DNA sequences also encode this same CDR3. This chain connects TRBV2 to TRBJ1-2; D is unresolved. The CDR3 contains 10 residues. Trimming stripped 7 bases from V and 8 bases from J, with 8 bases between. From germline, CDR1 is SNHLY and CDR2 FYNNEI. Written as DNA, the CDR3 is TGTGCCAGCACCCAGGTGGGCTACACCTTC. Translated, it gives CASTQVGYTF.

This sequence joins TRBV25-1 and TRBJ1-5; 10 bases match TRBD1. Germline CDR1 reads MGHDK; CDR2 reads SYGVNS. Germline trimming cut 4 bases from V and 5 bases from J; bases unmatched to any gene: 8. CDR3 length equals 16 residues. CDR3 sequence (DNA): TGTGCCAGCAGTGCTGCCGGGACAGGGGTTCATCAGCCCCAGCATTTT. Residues: CASSAAGTGVHQPQHF.

The chain has TRBV7-3 and TRBJ2-7; 11 positions match TRBD1. The junction had 1 base not matched to a gene; V was cut back by 4 bases and J by 2 bases. Per germline, CDR1 SGHTA and CDR2 FQGTGA. The CDR3 runs 14 residues. In DNA form, the CDR3 reads TGTGCCAGCAGCTGGGGACAGGGGGCCTACGAGCAGTACTTC. This codes for CASSWGQGAYEQYF. The full variable domain, rest sourced from reference TRBV7-3 and TRBJ2-7, is GAGVSQTPSNKVTEKGKYVELRCDPISGHTALYWYRQSLGQGPEFLIYFQGTGAADDSGLPNDRFFAVRPEGSVSTLKIQRTERGDSAVYLCASSWGQGAYEQYFGPGTRLTVT.